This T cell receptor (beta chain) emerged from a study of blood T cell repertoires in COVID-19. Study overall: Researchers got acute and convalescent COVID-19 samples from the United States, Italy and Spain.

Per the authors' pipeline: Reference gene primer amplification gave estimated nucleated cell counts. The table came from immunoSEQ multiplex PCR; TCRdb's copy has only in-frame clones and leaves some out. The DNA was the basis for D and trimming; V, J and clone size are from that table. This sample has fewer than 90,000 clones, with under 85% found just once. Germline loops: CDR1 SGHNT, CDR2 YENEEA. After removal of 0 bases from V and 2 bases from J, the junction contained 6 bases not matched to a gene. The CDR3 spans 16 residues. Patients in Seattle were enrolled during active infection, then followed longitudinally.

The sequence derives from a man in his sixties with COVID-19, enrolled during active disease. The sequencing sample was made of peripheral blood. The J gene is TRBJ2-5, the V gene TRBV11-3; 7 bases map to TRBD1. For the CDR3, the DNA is TGTGCCAGCAGCTTAGATAAGGGACAGAAACAAGAGACCCAGTACTTC. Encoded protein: CASSLDKGQKQETQYF.